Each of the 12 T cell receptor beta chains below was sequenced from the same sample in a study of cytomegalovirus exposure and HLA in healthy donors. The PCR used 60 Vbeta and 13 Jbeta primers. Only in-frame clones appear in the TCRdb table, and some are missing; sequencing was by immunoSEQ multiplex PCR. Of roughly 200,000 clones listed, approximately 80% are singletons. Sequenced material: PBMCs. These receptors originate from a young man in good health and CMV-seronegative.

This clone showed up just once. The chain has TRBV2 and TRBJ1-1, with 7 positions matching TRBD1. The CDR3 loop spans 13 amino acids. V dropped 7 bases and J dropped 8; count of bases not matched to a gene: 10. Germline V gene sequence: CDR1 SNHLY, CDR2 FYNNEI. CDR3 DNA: TGTGCCAGCAAGAAAAGGACAGGTAACGAAGCTTTCTTT. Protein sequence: CASKKRTGNEAFF. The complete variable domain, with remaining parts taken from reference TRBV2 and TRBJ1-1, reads EPEVTQTPSHQVTQMGQEVILRCVPISNHLYFYWYRQILGQKVEFLVSFYNNEISEKSEIFDDQFSVERPDGSNFTLKIRSTKLEDSAMYFCASKKRTGNEAFFGQGTRLTVV.

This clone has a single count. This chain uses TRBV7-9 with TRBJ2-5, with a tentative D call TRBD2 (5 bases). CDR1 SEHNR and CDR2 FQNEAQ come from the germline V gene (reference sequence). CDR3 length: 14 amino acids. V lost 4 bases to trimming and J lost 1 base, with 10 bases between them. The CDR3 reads CASSSSGFQETQYF. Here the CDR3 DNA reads TGTGCCAGCAGCTCTTCGGGGTTCCAAGAGACCCAGTACTTC.

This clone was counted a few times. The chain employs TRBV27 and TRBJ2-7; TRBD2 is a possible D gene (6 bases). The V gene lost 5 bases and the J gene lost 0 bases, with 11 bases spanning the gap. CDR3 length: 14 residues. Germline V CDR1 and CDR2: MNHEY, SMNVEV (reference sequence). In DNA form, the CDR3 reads TGTGCCAGCAGTGTCGCGGGACTCTCCTACGAGCAGTACTTC. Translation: CASSVAGLSYEQYF.

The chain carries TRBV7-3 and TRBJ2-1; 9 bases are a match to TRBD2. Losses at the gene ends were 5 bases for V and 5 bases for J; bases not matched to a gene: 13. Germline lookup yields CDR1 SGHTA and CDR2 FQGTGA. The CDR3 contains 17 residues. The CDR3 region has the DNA TGTGCCAGCAGCCCCGGGGGGGCGGGGGGGCCGGACAATGAGCAGTTCTTC. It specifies CASSPGGAGGPDNEQFF.

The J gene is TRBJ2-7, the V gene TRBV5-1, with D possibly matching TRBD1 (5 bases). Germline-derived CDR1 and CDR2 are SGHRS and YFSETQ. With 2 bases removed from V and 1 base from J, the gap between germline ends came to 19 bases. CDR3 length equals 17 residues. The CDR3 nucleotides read TGCGCCAGCAGCTTTTGGGGCCAGCCTAACCCTTCCTACGAGCAGTACTTC. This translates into CASSFWGQPNPSYEQYF.

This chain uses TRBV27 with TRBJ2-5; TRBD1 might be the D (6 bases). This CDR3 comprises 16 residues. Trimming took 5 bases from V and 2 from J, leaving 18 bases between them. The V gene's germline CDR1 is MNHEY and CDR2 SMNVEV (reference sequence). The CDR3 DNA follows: TGTGCCAGCAGTCTACACAGGGATAGGGGACAAGAGACCCAGTACTTC. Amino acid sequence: CASSLHRDRGQETQYF.

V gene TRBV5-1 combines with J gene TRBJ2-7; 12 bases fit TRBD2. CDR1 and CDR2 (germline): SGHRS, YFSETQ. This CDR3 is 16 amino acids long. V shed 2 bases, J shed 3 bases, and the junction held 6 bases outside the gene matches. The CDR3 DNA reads TGCGCCAGCAGCTTCACTAGCGGGGGGCCTAACTACGAGCAGTACTTC. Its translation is CASSFTSGGPNYEQYF.

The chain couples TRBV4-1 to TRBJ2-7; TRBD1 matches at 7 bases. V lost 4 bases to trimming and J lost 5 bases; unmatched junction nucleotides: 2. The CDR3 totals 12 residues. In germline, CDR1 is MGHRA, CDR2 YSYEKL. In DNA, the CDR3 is TGCGCCAGCAGCCGCCAGGGGGACGAGCAGTACTTC. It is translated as CASSRQGDEQYF.

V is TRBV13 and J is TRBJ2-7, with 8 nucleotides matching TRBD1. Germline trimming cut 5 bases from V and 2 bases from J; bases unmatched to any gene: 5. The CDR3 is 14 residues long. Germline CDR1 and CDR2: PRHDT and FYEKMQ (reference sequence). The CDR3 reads CASSLDRGPYEQYF. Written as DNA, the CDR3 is TGTGCCAGCAGCCTAGACAGGGGACCCTACGAGCAGTACTTC. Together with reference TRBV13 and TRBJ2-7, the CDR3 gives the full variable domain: AAGVIQSPRHLIKEKRETATLKCYPIPRHDTVYWYQQGPGQDPQFLISFYEKMQSDKGSIPDRFSAQQFSDYHSELNMSSLELGDSALYFCASSLDRGPYEQYFGPGTRLTVT.

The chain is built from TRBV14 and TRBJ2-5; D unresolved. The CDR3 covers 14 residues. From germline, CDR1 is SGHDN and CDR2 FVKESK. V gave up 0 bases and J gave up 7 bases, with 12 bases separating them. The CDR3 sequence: CASSQDAPLGTQYF. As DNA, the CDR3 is TGTGCCAGCAGCCAAGATGCCCCTCTAGGGACCCAGTACTTC.

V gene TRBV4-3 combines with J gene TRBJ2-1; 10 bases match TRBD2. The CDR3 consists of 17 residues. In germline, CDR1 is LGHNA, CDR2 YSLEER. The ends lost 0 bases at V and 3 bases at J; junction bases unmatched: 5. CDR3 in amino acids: CASSQEGSGGYYNEQFF. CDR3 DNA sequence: TGCGCCAGCAGCCAAGAAGGTAGCGGGGGGTACTACAATGAGCAGTTCTTC.

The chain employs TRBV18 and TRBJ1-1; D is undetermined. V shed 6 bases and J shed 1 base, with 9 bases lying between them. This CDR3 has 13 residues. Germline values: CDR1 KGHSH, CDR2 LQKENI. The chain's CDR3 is CASSVSRNTEAFF. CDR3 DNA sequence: TGTGCCAGCTCTGTGAGTAGGAACACTGAAGCTTTCTTT.